The 3 T cell receptor beta chains given below trace back to one sample, sequenced in a study of blood T cells in healthy people across ages (dated by TCRdb to about 2015). Library preparation was by 5' RACE. Sequencing instrument: Illumina HiSeq 2500. The second PCR ran for about 7 to 11 cycles and used a J-beta primer mix along with a sample-barcoded 5' primer. Through fastp at Q25 and MiXCR, TCRdb rebuilt clones from the public reads, retaining in-frame beta chains. CDR3 protein sequences are deduplicated, and each keeps its most common genes and DNA. Present in this sample are roughly 1.7 million distinct CDR3 sequences, about 32% of which were seen just once. Roughly 12% of the sample rests with the top ten. Material for sequencing was blood. These TCRs come from a woman aged 30 to 39 in good health.

The V and J genes are TRBV20-1 and TRBJ2-1; D gene ambiguous. Germline V gene lookup returns CDR1 DFQATT and CDR2 SNEGSKA (reference sequence). This CDR3 spans 17 amino acids. Trimming removed 5 bases from V and 0 bases from J, with 20 bases in between. The CDR3 DNA reads as TGCAGTGCTGAAAAAAGAGTGGCGCGGAACTCCTACAATGAGCAGTTCTTC. This sequence encodes CSAEKRVARNSYNEQFF.

This clonotype was counted between two and nine times. V gene TRBV29-1 combines with J gene TRBJ1-2; D gene ambiguous. V dropped 3 bases and J dropped 6 bases, with 8 bases sitting between them. This CDR3 region has 11 residues. The germline gives CDR1 SQVTM, CDR2 ANQGSEA. The DNA of the CDR3 is TGCAGCGTTGAGCAGGATGATGGCTACACCTTC. Its protein is CSVEQDDGYTF. The entire variable domain, with the rest obtained from reference TRBV29-1 and TRBJ1-2, is as follows: SAVISQKPSRDICQRGTSLTIQCQVDSQVTMMFWYRQQPGQSLTLIATANQGSEATYESGFVIDKFPISRPNLTFSTLTVSNMSPEDSSIYLCSVEQDDGYTFGSGTRLTVV.

V usage is TRBV4-2 and J usage is TRBJ1-2; D uncertain. From germline, CDR1 is LGHNA and CDR2 YNFKEQ. The V end was cut by 2 bases, the J end by 4 bases, with 11 bases between. CDR3 length: 14 residues. Here the CDR3 reads CASSQYERSYGYTF. The DNA for the CDR3 is TGTGCCAGCAGCCAATACGAGAGATCCTATGGCTACACCTTC.